A single sample gave rise to the 27 T cell receptor beta chains below, sequenced in a study of T cell clonality in common variable immunodeficiency. Produced via immunoSEQ multiplex PCR; TCRdb's table is partial and in-frame only. The table lists 30,000 to 40,000 clones, with no singletons. Points from the study as a whole: Reportedly, TCR beta sequences from common variable immunodeficiency showed fewer deletions and N-nucleotide insertions.

No cognate antigen is known for these TCRs. The sample consisted of peripheral blood mononuclear cells. The receptors shown here come from a human donor with common variable immunodeficiency.

This clone was recorded a few times. The observed sequence ends 3 residues before the CDR3 terminus, with the missing tail filled in from the germline J gene. Other DNA sequences of this sample code for an identical CDR3. The chain recombines TRBV7-2 with TRBJ2-7; no reliable D call. Germline V gene sequence: CDR1 SGHTA, CDR2 FQGNSA. Trimming removed 1 base at V and 4 bases at J, with 5 bases between. This CDR3 has 12 residues. The CDR3 sequence: CASSLVGYEQYF. The sequenced CDR3 bases are TGTGCCAGCAGCTTAGTCGGGTACGAG.

About this clone: Read sequence stops 3 residues before the CDR3 end, and the germline J gene provides the missing end. The chain couples TRBV18 to TRBJ2-3; 12 bases line up with TRBD2. The CDR3 is 17 amino acids. Looked up from germline, CDR1 is KGHSH and CDR2 is LQKENI. Incomplete CDR3 DNA: TGTGCCAGCTCACCAGGCACTAGCGGGGGGCCCAGTGCAACG. It encodes CASSPGTSGGPSAT. The CDR3, in full, reads CASSPGTSGGPSATQYF.

CDR3 in amino acids: CASSVDSYEQYF. CDR3 DNA, as far as it was read: TGTGCCAGCAGTGTGGACAGCTACGAG. The chain links TRBV6-1 to TRBJ2-7; TRBD1 might be the D (6 bases). The CDR3 end lies 3 residues beyond the end of the read and is filled in from the germline J gene. Germline V gene data show CDR1 as MNHNS and CDR2 as SASEGT. CDR3 length: 12 residues. V lost 4 bases and J lost 3, with 7 bases in between.

The CDR3 sequence: CASSFHTENTEAFF. CDR3 DNA, as far as it was read: TGTGCCAGCAGCTTCCATACAGAGAACACTGAA. J is TRBJ1-1 and V is TRBV7-9; D gene uncertain. With the read ending 3 residues before the CDR3 end, the germline J gene is used to fill in that end. Trimming took 3 bases from V and 1 from J, leaving 9 bases between them. Per the germline V gene, CDR1 is SEHNR and CDR2 is FQNEAQ (reference sequence). The CDR3 runs to 14 residues.

The CDR3 protein is CASSVQGLNSYEQYF. The CDR3 bases that were read are TGTGCCAGCAGTGTACAGGGCCTTAATTCCTACGAG. The chain employs TRBV2 and TRBJ2-7, with D possibly matching TRBD1 (6 bases). The CDR3 extends 3 residues past the end of the read, so its final part is completed from the germline J gene. Germline loops: CDR1 SNHLY, CDR2 FYNNEI. V was shortened by 4 bases and J by 1 base, with 14 bases between the two germline ends. The CDR3 is 15 amino acids. The variable domain in full, completed from reference TRBV2 and TRBJ2-7, reads EPEVTQTPSHQVTQMGQEVILRCVPISNHLYFYWYRQILGQKVEFLVSFYNNEISEKSEIFDDQFSVERPDGSNFTLKIRSTKLEDSAMYFCASSVQGLNSYEQYFGPGTRLTVT.

In the case of this clone: The read terminates 3 residues ahead of where the CDR3 ends, so the germline J gene completes it. The chain combines TRBV7-2 with TRBJ2-1; 10 nucleotides agree with TRBD2. Trimming took 5 bases from V and 6 from J; bases not matched to a gene: 7. The CDR3 loop spans 15 amino acids. Germline V lookup: CDR1 SGHTA, CDR2 FQGNSA. The chain's CDR3 is CASSISGGVVNEQFF. CDR3 bases read: TGTGCCAGCAGCATCAGCGGGGGGGTGGTCAATGAG.

This clone occurred a few times. The CDR3 is cut off 3 residues early in the read; its end comes from the germline J gene. The V call is TRBV18, the J call TRBJ1-6; possible D gene TRBD1, 6 bases. Germline assignment: CDR1 KGHSH and CDR2 LQKENI. The CDR3 is 16 residues long. The sequenced CDR3 bases are TGTGCCAGCTCACCTAGGGACCTGCCGCGGCAGGGGCCC. Encoded protein: CASSPRDLPRQGP. Given in full, the CDR3 is CASSPRDLPRQGPLHF.

This clone was seen a handful of times. Read coverage stops 3 residues before the CDR3 terminus; the germline J gene supplies the remainder. V is TRBV30 and J is TRBJ1-1; no definite D call. The germline gives CDR1 GTSNPN, CDR2 SVGIG (reference sequence). V was shortened by 2 bases and J by 2 bases, with 3 bases between the two germline ends. The CDR3 loop spans 11 amino acids. CDR3 bases read: TGTGCCTGGAGTCTTAACACTGAA. Its translation: CAWSLNTE. The CDR3 in full is CAWSLNTEAFF.

As regards this clone: The CDR3 is cut off 3 residues early in the read; its end comes from the germline J gene. The rearrangement uses TRBV2 and TRBJ2-3, with D possibly being TRBD2 (6 bases). The CDR3 is 14 amino acids. V lost 7 bases to trimming and J lost 5 bases, with 16 bases between them. The germline V gene encodes CDR1 SNHLY and CDR2 FYNNEI. The CDR3 here is CASTGGSEKDTQYF. The DNA read from the CDR3 is TGTGCCAGCACCGGGGGTTCGGAAAAAGATACG.

This clone was observed a handful of times. Sequencing ends 3 residues short of the CDR3 end; the germline J gene provides the rest. The chain couples TRBV20-1 to TRBJ1-1, with a tentative D call TRBD1 (6 bases). The V end lost 6 bases, the J end lost 5 bases, and 22 bases lay between the germline ends. This CDR3 region has 15 residues. CDR1 is DFQATT and CDR2 is SNEGSKA in the germline V gene (reference sequence). The CDR3 loop reads CSAPRNTGSLTEAFF. The sequenced part of the CDR3 DNA is TGCAGTGCCCCTAGGAATACAGGGAGTTTAACTGAA.

There are many counts of this clone. The CDR3 end falls 3 residues outside the read, so it is completed with the germline J gene. The chain carries TRBV6-1 and TRBJ1-4; D gene ambiguous. The V gene's germline CDR1 is MNHNS and CDR2 SASEGT. The CDR3 consists of 12 residues. Trimming removed 2 bases from V and 6 bases from J, with 4 bases in between. CDR3 residues: CASSESYEKLFF. CDR3 bases read: TGTGCCAGCAGTGAATCTTATGAAAAA.

As regards this clone: The DNA ends 3 residues before the CDR3 does, and the rest of the CDR3 is filled in from the germline J gene. The J gene is TRBJ2-3, the V gene TRBV20-1; 7 positions agree with TRBD2. Germline V gene lookup returns CDR1 DFQATT and CDR2 SNEGSKA (reference sequence). The CDR3 runs to 15 residues. The junction had 10 bases not matched to a gene; V was cut back by 5 bases and J by 2 bases. Partial CDR3 DNA: TGCAGTGCTCGGGAGGCGGGGGATCTCACAGATACG. The encoded protein is CSAREAGDLTDT. The full CDR3 reads CSAREAGDLTDTQYF.

This clone was seen more than once but under ten times. The read falls 3 residues short of the CDR3 end, and the missing part is taken from the germline J gene. This chain links TRBV7-8 with TRBJ2-7; TRBD2 aligns across 10 bases. There are 15 residues in the CDR3. CDR1 is SGHVS, CDR2 FQNEAQ, per germline. V was pared by 6 bases and J by 0 bases, with 5 bases of the junction left unmatched. The sequenced part of the CDR3 DNA is TGTGCCAGCAGTTCTAGCGGGGGCCCCTCCTACGAG. Its protein is CASSSSGGPSYE. The entire CDR3 reads CASSSSGGPSYEQYF.

This clone was recorded a few times. With the read ending 3 residues before the CDR3 end, the germline J gene is used to fill in that end. This chain uses TRBV19 with TRBJ2-1; D possibly corresponds to TRBD2 (5 bases). Per the germline V gene, CDR1 is LNHDA and CDR2 is SQIVND (reference sequence). V was clipped by 5 bases and J by 2 bases, with 16 bases between them. This CDR3 is built from 16 residues. The part of the CDR3 DNA that was read is TGTGCCAGTAGTCTCTTGTCGGGGTCGGCCTACAATGAG. This translates into CASSLLSGSAYNE. The CDR3 reads in full as CASSLLSGSAYNEQFF.

This clone was counted at least ten times. With the read ending 3 residues before the CDR3 end, the germline J gene is used to fill in that end. The rearrangement joins TRBV7-8 to TRBJ1-6, with 9 nucleotides matching TRBD1. Germline V gene lookup returns CDR1 SGHVS and CDR2 FQNEAQ. The J segment lost 9 bases and the V segment lost 5 bases, leaving 11 bases of the junction unmatched. The CDR3 has 16 amino acids. The CDR3 spells CASSPTDGQGTSPLHF. The DNA read from the CDR3 is TGTGCCAGCAGCCCAACCGACGGACAGGGGACTTCACCC.

This clone was recorded a few times. The DNA read from the CDR3 is TGTGCCAGTACCCGGGGACATCATTTTGACCCCGGGGAG. Protein product: CASTRGHHFDPGE. The whole CDR3 region reads CASTRGHHFDPGELFF. This rearrangement joins TRBV19 to TRBJ2-2; maybe TRBD1 (6 bases). The CDR3 end lies 3 residues beyond the end of the read and is filled in from the germline J gene. Germline loops: CDR1 LNHDA, CDR2 SQIVND (reference sequence). The CDR3 is made up of 16 amino acids. The V end lost 7 bases, the J end lost 6 bases, and 21 bases lay between the germline ends.

As for this clone: Sequencing ends 3 residues short of the CDR3 end; the germline J gene provides the rest. V usage is TRBV30 and J usage is TRBJ1-5, with a tentative D call TRBD1 (6 bases). V lost 4 bases, J lost 2 bases, and 15 bases lay in between. Germline V lookup: CDR1 GTSNPN, CDR2 SVGIG (reference sequence). The CDR3 spans 15 residues. The CDR3 reads CAWTRGGSGNQPQHF. CDR3 bases read: TGTGCCTGGACCCGGGGGGGCTCGGGCAATCAGCCC.

This clone was found a few times. The CDR3 end falls 3 residues outside the read, so it is completed with the germline J gene. J is TRBJ1-4 and V is TRBV7-8; the D gene is possibly TRBD1 (6 bases). CDR1 SGHVS and CDR2 FQNEAQ come from the germline V gene. V lost 5 bases to trimming and J lost 0 bases, with 16 bases between them. This CDR3 has 17 amino acids. Partial CDR3 DNA: TGTGCCAGCAGCGCCCGGGACAAGGGGACAACTAATGAAAAA. Translated: CASSARDKGTTNEK. The whole CDR3 region reads CASSARDKGTTNEKLFF.

This clone appeared many times. This CDR3 is CSVRGSTDTQYF. The CDR3 bases that were read are TGCAGCGTGAGAGGCAGCACAGATACG. The rearrangement uses TRBV29-1 and TRBJ2-3; D is unresolved. From the germline J gene comes the end of the CDR3, since the read stops 3 residues before it. CDR3 size: 12 residues. CDR1 SQVTM and CDR2 ANQGSEA come from the germline V gene. The V end was cut by 6 bases, the J end by 0 bases, with 7 bases between.

Concerning this clone itself: The DNA ends 3 residues before the CDR3 does, and the rest of the CDR3 is filled in from the germline J gene. The chain couples TRBV30 to TRBJ2-3; possible D gene TRBD2, 6 bases. The CDR3 contains 15 residues. Trimming took 0 bases from V and 0 from J, leaving 10 bases between them. CDR1 and CDR2 from the germline V gene are GTSNPN and SVGIG (reference sequence). CDR3 amino acids: CAWSVAAGSTDTQYF. The CDR3 DNA, read in part, is TGTGCCTGGAGTGTGGCTGCGGGAAGCACAGATACG.

This clone was observed a few times. The read terminates 3 residues ahead of where the CDR3 ends, so the germline J gene completes it. The J gene is TRBJ2-6, the V gene TRBV30; D uncertain. Germline lookup yields CDR1 GTSNPN and CDR2 SVGIG (reference sequence). Trimming left V 0 bases short and J 0 bases short, with 6 bases between. The length of the CDR3 is 15 residues. CDR3: CAWSVPGSGANVLTF. CDR3 DNA (partial): TGTGCCTGGAGTGTACCAGGCTCTGGGGCCAACGTC.

With respect to this clone: The read terminates 3 residues ahead of where the CDR3 ends, so the germline J gene completes it. The V gene is TRBV7-9, the J gene TRBJ2-1; TRBD2 is a possible D gene (5 bases). The V gene lost 1 base and the J gene lost 8 bases, with 12 bases spanning the gap. CDR1 and CDR2 (germline): SEHNR, FQNEAQ (reference sequence). There are 14 residues in the CDR3. CDR3 DNA (partial): TGTGCCAGCAGCTTAGACCGGTACGGGGATGAG. Protein sequence: CASSLDRYGDE. The CDR3 in its entirety is CASSLDRYGDEQFF.

This clone was counted many times. Coverage ceases 3 residues before the CDR3 finishes, and the germline J gene fills in the end. V is TRBV5-1 and J is TRBJ2-1; 10 bases are shared with TRBD2. Germline V gene sequence: CDR1 SGHRS, CDR2 YFSETQ. The CDR3 consists of 19 residues. V dropped 0 bases and J dropped 1; count of bases not matched to a gene: 10. The CDR3 DNA, read in part, is TGCGCCAGCAGCTTGGTAGGTAGCGGGGGGCCCTCTTCCTACAATGAG. Protein product: CASSLVGSGGPSSYNE. The complete CDR3 protein is CASSLVGSGGPSSYNEQFF.

This clone has at least ten counts. The read terminates 3 residues ahead of where the CDR3 ends, so the germline J gene completes it. The V call is TRBV12-3 or TRBV12-4, the J call TRBJ2-7, with D perhaps TRBD1 (5 bases). The germline V and J ends were trimmed by 3 bases and 5 bases, with 11 bases remaining between them. There are 13 residues in the CDR3. The CDR3 sequence: CASSLNRGNEQYF. The sequenced CDR3 bases are TGTGCCAGCAGTTTGAATAGGGGCAACGAG.

This clone was recorded many times. The CDR3 end falls 3 residues outside the read, so it is completed with the germline J gene. The V call is TRBV20-1, the J call TRBJ2-5, with unresolved D. The CDR3 length is 12 residues. Trimming stripped 3 bases from V and 5 bases from J, with 10 bases between. Germline V CDR1 and CDR2: DFQATT, SNEGSKA (reference sequence). The CDR3 spells CSASAREETQYF. The part of the CDR3 DNA that was read is TGCAGTGCTAGTGCCAGAGAGGAGACC.

Remarks on this clone: The junction departs from the called germline gene at one end, perhaps through a read error. From the germline J gene comes the end of the CDR3, since the read stops 3 residues before it. The chain couples TRBV7-9 to TRBJ1-3; D is unclear. The CDR3 is 12 residues long. Germline V gene sequence: CDR1 SEHNR, CDR2 FQNEAQ (reference sequence). The CDR3 bases that were read are TGTTCCAGCAACTCCCTCGGAAACACC. It is translated as CSSNSLGNT. In full, the CDR3 reads CSSNSLGNTIYF.

Details on this clone: The read comes to an end 3 residues before the CDR3 does, leaving the germline J gene to fill in the end. The chain is built from TRBV7-3 and TRBJ2-7; D might be TRBD1 or TRBD2, each matching 5 bases. Germline CDR1 is SGHTA and CDR2 is FQGTGA. V shed 4 bases and J shed 2 bases, with 15 bases lying between them. This CDR3 spans 15 amino acids. The CDR3 protein is CASSSEGSPAYEQYF. Incomplete CDR3 DNA: TGTGCCAGCAGCTCCGAGGGGTCCCCCGCCTACGAG.